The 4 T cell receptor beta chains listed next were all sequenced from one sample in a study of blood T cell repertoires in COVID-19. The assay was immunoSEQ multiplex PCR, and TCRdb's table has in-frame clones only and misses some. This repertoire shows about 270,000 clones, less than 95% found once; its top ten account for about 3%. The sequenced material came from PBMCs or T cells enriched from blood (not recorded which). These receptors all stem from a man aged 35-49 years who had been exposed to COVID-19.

The CDR3 loop reads CASSPGTETYGYTF. In nucleotides, the CDR3 is TGTGCCAGTAGTCCCGGGACAGAGACCTATGGCTACACCTTC. The genes are TRBV19 and TRBJ1-2, with TRBD1 identical over 7 bases. V dropped 5 bases and J dropped 4; count of bases not matched to a gene: 7. From germline, CDR1 is LNHDA and CDR2 SQIVND (reference sequence). CDR3 length: 14 residues.

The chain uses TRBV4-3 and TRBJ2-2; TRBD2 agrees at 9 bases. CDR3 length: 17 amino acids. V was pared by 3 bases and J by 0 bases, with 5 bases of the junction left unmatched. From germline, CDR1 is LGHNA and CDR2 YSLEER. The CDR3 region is CASSHGAGGPNTGELFF. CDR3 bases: TGCGCCAGCAGCCACGGGGCGGGAGGGCCGAACACCGGGGAGCTGTTTTTT.

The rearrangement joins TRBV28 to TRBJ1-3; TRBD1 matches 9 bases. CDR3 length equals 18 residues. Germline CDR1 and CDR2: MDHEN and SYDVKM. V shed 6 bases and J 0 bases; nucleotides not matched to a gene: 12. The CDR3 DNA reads TGTGCCAGCAGCCCCCGGGACAGGGTTCGGCTCTCTGGAAACACCATATATTTT. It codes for CASSPRDRVRLSGNTIYF.

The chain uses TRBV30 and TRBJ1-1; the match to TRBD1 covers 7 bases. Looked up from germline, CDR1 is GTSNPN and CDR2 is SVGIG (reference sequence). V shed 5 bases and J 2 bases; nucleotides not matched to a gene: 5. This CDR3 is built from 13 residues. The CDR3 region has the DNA TGTGCCTGGGGGGGACAGTTCAACACTGAAGCTTTCTTT. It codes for CAWGGQFNTEAFF. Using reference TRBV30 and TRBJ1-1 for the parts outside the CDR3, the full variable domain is SQTIHQWPATLVQPVGSPLSLECTVEGTSNPNLYWYRQAAGRGLQLLFYSVGIGQISSEVPQNLSASRPQDRQFILSSKKLLLSDSGFYLCAWGGQFNTEAFFGQGTRLTVV.